Sequencing of this TCR beta chain was carried out in a study of technical replicates of blood from a few donors. TCRdb's copy holds only in-frame clones and misses some; the assay was immunoSEQ multiplex PCR. The data show 80,000 to 90,000 clones, roughly 94% seen once. The V gene lost 0 bases and the J gene lost 0 bases, with 8 bases spanning the gap. Germline CDR1 reads SGHVS; CDR2 reads FNYEAQ. The CDR3 contains 15 residues. This clone occurred once. The sample comprised T cells isolated from PBMCs. The V and J genes are TRBV7-6 and TRBJ1-1; D remains ambiguous. This TCR came from a human donor in good health. The CDR3 bases are TGTGCCAGCAGCTTAGCGGCAAACCTGAACACTGAAGCTTTCTTT. It translates to CASSLAANLNTEAFF.